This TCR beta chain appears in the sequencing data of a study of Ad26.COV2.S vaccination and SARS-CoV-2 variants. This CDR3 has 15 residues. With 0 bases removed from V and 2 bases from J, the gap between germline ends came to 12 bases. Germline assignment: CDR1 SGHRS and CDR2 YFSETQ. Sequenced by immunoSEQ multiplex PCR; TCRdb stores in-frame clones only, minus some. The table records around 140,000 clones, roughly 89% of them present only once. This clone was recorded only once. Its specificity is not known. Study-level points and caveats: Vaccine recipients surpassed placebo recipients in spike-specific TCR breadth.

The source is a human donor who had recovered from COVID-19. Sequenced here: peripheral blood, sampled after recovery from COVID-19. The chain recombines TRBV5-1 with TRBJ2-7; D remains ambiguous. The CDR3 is CASSLGGATPYEQYF. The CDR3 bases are TGCGCCAGCAGCTTGGGCGGCGCCACTCCCTACGAGCAGTACTTC.